One sample yielded the 2 T cell receptor beta chains listed below, sequenced in a study of T cells after yellow fever vaccination (dated by TCRdb to between 2018 and 2021). Libraries were prepared through 5' RACE. Sequencing took place on an Illumina NovaSeq 6000. TCRdb reworked the public reads: Q25 trimming with fastp, MiXCR clone assembly, productive beta chains retained. Every distinct CDR3 protein forms one entry, paired with its most common genes and DNA. The sample table shows 350,000 to 450,000 distinct CDR3 sequences, and around 20% are seen once. The top ten clonotypes cover 15% to 20% of the sample. The meaning of the sample's treatment or condition label: live attenuated yellow fever vaccine strain. The sequencing here drew on PBMCs, taken before the yellow fever booster vaccination. Receptors were obtained from a man aged 18-30 years who received the YFV17D yellow fever vaccine.

The rearrangement uses TRBV5-6 and TRBJ2-7; maybe TRBD1 (5 bases). Germline CDR1 SGHDT, CDR2 YYEEEE. V was shortened by 2 bases and J by 5 bases, with 20 bases between the two germline ends. The CDR3 is made up of 16 amino acids. DNA of the CDR3: TGTGCCAGCAGCTTATCAGGGTTGGATAAAGTCCACGAGCAGTACGTC. Translating gives CASSLSGLDKVHEQYV.

This clonotype showed up just a few times. The V and J genes are TRBV5-6 and TRBJ2-3; 12 nucleotides agree with TRBD2. The germline CDR1 and CDR2 sequences are SGHDT and YYEEEE. The CDR3 length is 17 residues. Trimming cost V 4 bases and J 9 bases; bases outside gene matches: 15. CDR3: CASSDGLAGTTVDTQYF. CDR3 sequence (DNA): TGTGCCAGCAGCGATGGACTAGCGGGGACCACAGTGGACACGCAGTATTTT. Full variable domain (rest looked up from reference TRBV5-6 and TRBJ2-3): DAGVTQSPTHLIKTRGQQVTLRCSPKSGHDTVSWYQQALGQGPQFIFQYYEEEERQRGNFPDRFSGHQFPNYSSELNVNALLLGDSALYLCASSDGLAGTTVDTQYFGPGTRLTVL.